This note documents a single T cell receptor (beta chain) sequence. This entry comes from a study of T cells in Graves' hyperthyroidism and ophthalmopathy. Template material for amplifying TCR beta CDR3 regions consisted of RNA transcripts. First-round RT-PCR with HTBI primers amplified the TCR CDR3 region. TCRdb called the multiplex PCR reads again in MiXCR, with one record for every CDR3 protein. The data contain 550,000 to 600,000 distinct CDR3 sequences, 14% of them seen just once; the ten biggest clones take up more than 6%. Germline CDR1 is SGHVS and CDR2 is FNYEAQ. The V gene lost 3 bases and the J gene lost 1 base, with 9 bases spanning the gap. The CDR3 runs 14 residues.

The chain links TRBV7-6 to TRBJ1-1; no clear D gene. The TCR comes from a woman aged 18-29 years with Graves' ophthalmopathy. Sequenced sample: blood. In DNA, the CDR3 is TGTGCCAGCAGCTTTCTCAGGTCGAACACTGAAGCTTTCTTT. This sequence encodes CASSFLRSNTEAFF. The full variable domain, completed using reference TRBV7-6 and TRBJ1-1, is GAGVSQSPRYKVTKRGQDVALRCDPISGHVSLYWYRQALGQGPEFLTYFNYEAQQDKSGLPNDRFSAERPEGSISTLTIQRTEQRDSAMYRCASSFLRSNTEAFFGQGTRLTVV.